These T cell receptor beta chains were read from a single sample in a study of shared clonotypes between healthy human individuals. Clones were read by immunoSEQ multiplex PCR, and TCRdb kept only the in-frame ones, dropping some. The sample records roughly 2.2 million clones, around 90% being singletons. Sample: naive CD4+ T cells from PBMCs. These receptors all come from a man younger than 35 in good health. Some clones in this sample may be carry-over from other donors' samples. Each CDR3 is given with its conserved first and last residue. The D gene is left open where the match is weak. The size field is filled for only some rows; it gives once, few, many or a size class.

d_gene,abundance,v_gene,j_gene,CDR3aa,CDR3nt
NA,NA,TRBV28,TRBJ1-2,CASSRQISNYGYTF,TGTGCCAGCAGCCGACAGATCTCTAACTATGGCTACACCTTC
NA,NA,TRBV27,TRBJ2-3,CASSLFGFSLGTDTQYF,TGTGCCAGCAGTTTATTCGGCTTTAGTCTCGGCACAGATACGCAGTATTTT
NA,NA,TRBV27,TRBJ1-2,CASSLRGGRDYGYTF,TGTGCCAGCAGTTTACGGGGGGGGCGCGACTATGGCTACACCTTC
NA,NA,TRBV10-3,TRBJ2-3,CAISDFGTTDTQYF,TGTGCCATCAGTGATTTTGGTACCACAGATACGCAGTATTTT
NA,NA,TRBV7-2,TRBJ1-2,CASSLGRRLSYTF,TGTGCCAGCAGCTTAGGGAGGCGGCTTAGCTACACCTTC
TRBD1,once,TRBV5-1,TRBJ2-2,CASSLETGPRRLNTGELFF,TGCGCCAGCAGCTTGGAGACAGGGCCCCGGCGACTAAACACCGGGGAGCTGTTTTTT
NA,NA,TRBV7-6,TRBJ2-7,CASSSGTGSYEQYF,TGTGCCAGCAGCTCCGGGACTGGCTCCTACGAGCAGTACTTC
NA,NA,TRBV30,TRBJ1-2,CAWSVRAGDGYTF,TGTGCCTGGAGTGTGAGGGCGGGAGATGGCTACACCTTC
TRBD2,NA,TRBV27,TRBJ2-7,CASSSGLAGGYEQYF,TGTGCCAGCAGTTCGGGACTAGCGGGAGGCTACGAGCAGTACTTC
TRBD2,NA,TRBV7-3,TRBJ2-1,CASSLFLAGGDNEQFF,TGTGCCAGCAGCTTATTTTTGGCGGGAGGGGACAATGAGCAGTTCTTC
TRBD2,NA,TRBV10-3,TRBJ2-3,CAISTSGRVSTDTQYF,TGTGCCATCAGCACTAGCGGGAGAGTTAGCACAGATACGCAGTATTTT
NA,NA,TRBV7-2,TRBJ2-7,CASSLVGSSPEQYF,TGTGCCAGCAGCTTAGTGGGATCTTCCCCCGAGCAGTACTTC
TRBD1,NA,TRBV4-3,TRBJ2-5,CASSHRQGVETQYF,TGCGCCAGCAGCCACAGACAGGGGGTAGAGACCCAGTACTTC
NA,NA,TRBV4-2,TRBJ2-7,CASSQEGQARYEQYF,TGTGCCAGCAGCCAAGAAGGGCAGGCGCGCTACGAGCAGTACTTC
NA,few,TRBV30,TRBJ1-2,CASEKTQGYGYTF,TGTGCCTCGGAGAAGACCCAGGGCTATGGCTACACCTTC
NA,NA,TRBV28,TRBJ2-3,CASSPPDGAGSDTQYF,TGTGCCAGCAGCCCCCCCGACGGAGCTGGATCAGATACGCAGTATTTT
TRBD2,NA,TRBV11-2,TRBJ2-1,CASSLDPSGRINYNEQFF,TGTGCCAGCAGCTTAGATCCCAGCGGGAGGATCAACTACAATGAGCAGTTCTTC
NA,NA,TRBV18,TRBJ2-3,CASSPPSQAGWYF,TGTGCCAGCTCACCACCATCACAGGCCGGATGGTATTTT
NA,NA,TRBV29-1,TRBJ2-6,CSVEVRSGANVLTF,TGCAGCGTTGAAGTTCGCTCTGGGGCCAACGTCCTGACTTTC
NA,NA,TRBV18,TRBJ1-1,CASSPSGTQNTEAFF,TGTGCCAGCTCACCTTCCGGGACCCAGAACACTGAAGCTTTCTTT
NA,NA,TRBV2,TRBJ2-2,CASRAETAGELFF,TGTGCCAGCAGGGCGGAAACGGCCGGGGAGCTGTTTTTT
NA,NA,TRBV5-1,TRBJ2-6,CASSRGGANVLTF,TGCGCCAGCAGCCGCGGGGGGGCCAACGTCCTGACTTTC
NA,NA,TRBV5-1,TRBJ2-5,CASSLVGEETQYF,TGCGCCAGCAGCTTGGTTGGCGAAGAGACCCAGTACTTC
TRBD2,NA,TRBV7-7,TRBJ2-2,CASSFGSGRRAGELFF,TGTGCCAGCAGCTTTGGGAGCGGGAGGCGTGCCGGGGAGCTGTTTTTT
NA,NA,TRBV28,TRBJ1-4,CASRTGTGREKLFF,TGTGCCAGCAGGACCGGGACGGGACGAGAAAAACTGTTTTTT
NA,NA,TRBV6-6,TRBJ1-4,CASKSGPGGEKLFF,TGTGCCAGCAAATCGGGGCCAGGAGGGGAAAAACTGTTTTTT
NA,NA,TRBV9,TRBJ2-1,CASSVELGAYNEQFF,TGTGCCAGCAGCGTGGAACTAGGCGCCTACAATGAGCAGTTCTTC
TRBD1,NA,TRBV5-1,TRBJ2-7,CASSFTGQGVEQYF,TGCGCCAGCAGCTTTACGGGACAGGGGGTCGAGCAGTACTTC
TRBD2,NA,TRBV9,TRBJ2-1,CASSVLAGWNEQFF,TGTGCCAGCAGCGTACTAGCGGGGTGGAATGAGCAGTTCTTC
NA,NA,TRBV5-1,TRBJ1-1,CASSWFRQSPMNTEAFF,TGCGCCAGCAGCTGGTTTCGACAGTCCCCTATGAACACTGAAGCTTTCTTT
NA,NA,TRBV21-1,TRBJ2-1,CASSKANNEQFF,TGTGCCAGCAGCAAAGCTAACAATGAGCAGTTCTTC
NA,NA,TRBV28,TRBJ2-3,CASSPGTRAQYF,TGTGCCAGCAGCCCTGGGACAAGGGCACAGTATTTT
TRBD1,NA,TRBV19,TRBJ2-5,CASSDRGETQYF,TGTGCCAGTAGCGACAGGGGTGAGACCCAGTACTTC
TRBD1,NA,TRBV28,TRBJ1-2,CASTLRQGSGYGYTF,TGTGCCAGCACTCTAAGACAGGGTTCGGGCTATGGCTACACCTTC
NA,NA,TRBV19,TRBJ2-7,CASSIQHVHEQYF,TGTGCCAGTAGTATCCAACACGTCCACGAGCAGTACTTC
NA,NA,TRBV7-9,TRBJ2-5,CASSLRGLRETQYF,TGTGCCAGCAGCTTACGGGGTCTACGAGAGACCCAGTACTTC
NA,NA,TRBV7-3,TRBJ1-1,CASSSQGDTEAFF,TGTGCCAGCAGCTCACAGGGAGATACTGAAGCTTTCTTT
TRBD1,few,TRBV6-5,TRBJ2-2,CASSYRGPGELFF,TGTGCCAGCAGTTACAGGGGGCCCGGGGAGCTGTTTTTT
NA,NA,TRBV7-3,TRBJ2-3,CASSLTGGSSTDTQYF,TGTGCCAGCAGCTTAACCGGAGGATCCAGCACAGATACGCAGTATTTT